Below are 19 T cell receptor beta chains sequenced from a single sample in a study of cytomegalovirus exposure and HLA in healthy donors. Here immunoSEQ multiplex PCR was the method, and the copy in TCRdb shows in-frame clones only, minus some. Here the sample spans 40,000 to 55,000 clones, just over 85% being singletons. Sequencing input: PBMCs. These receptors were taken from a woman in her 30s in good health and CMV-seronegative.

In its sample, this clone was seen once. The chain recombines TRBV4-2 with TRBJ1-1; 9 bases match TRBD1. Germline assignment: CDR1 LGHNA and CDR2 YNFKEQ. The CDR3 sequence is 16 residues long. The V segment lost 4 bases and the J segment 0 bases; nucleotides outside the gene matches: 6. CDR3 nucleotides: TGTGCCAGCAGCCTTGGGACAGGGTCCATGAACACTGAAGCTTTCTTT. Amino acid sequence: CASSLGTGSMNTEAFF.

The chain is built from TRBV10-3 and TRBJ2-3; D ambiguous. CDR1 is ENHRY, CDR2 SYGVKD, per germline. The V and J ends lost 0 bases and 1 base respectively, with 8 bases between them. The CDR3 sequence is 15 residues long. In nucleotides, the CDR3 is TGTGCCATCAGTGAGTCTGACTCAGGCACAGATACGCAGTATTTT. This gives the protein CAISESDSGTDTQYF.

This clone was recorded only once. This chain links TRBV11-2 with TRBJ2-2, with 12 bases lining up with TRBD2. CDR3 length equals 14 residues. The V segment lost 5 bases and the J segment 7 bases; nucleotides outside the gene matches: 2. The germline V gene encodes CDR1 SGHAT and CDR2 FQNNGV. The CDR3 loop reads CASSTLAGGGELFF. The CDR3 nucleotides read TGTGCCAGCAGCACACTAGCGGGAGGCGGGGAGCTGTTTTTT.

The chain carries TRBV15 and TRBJ2-1; 8 bases fit TRBD2. Germline CDR1 is LNHNV and CDR2 is YYDKDF (reference sequence). The trim removed 1 base at V and 8 bases at J, leaving 4 bases unmatched. This CDR3 comprises 14 residues. The CDR3 DNA reads as TGTGCCACCAGCAGAGCGGGAGGGCCCCATGAGCAGTTCTTC. Translated: CATSRAGGPHEQFF.

This clone has only a few counts. This chain connects TRBV2 to TRBJ1-5; D is uncertain. The V gene's germline CDR1 is SNHLY and CDR2 FYNNEI. This CDR3 contains 16 residues. The V end was cut by 7 bases, the J end by 3 bases, with 19 bases between. The CDR3 DNA reads as TGTGCCAGCACCGCGGGCAAGGGATATTTCAATCAGCCCCAGCATTTT. Its translation is CASTAGKGYFNQPQHF.

The sample holds a few counts of this clone. This chain joins TRBV27 and TRBJ1-5; D gene uncertain. CDR3 size: 16 residues. V was trimmed by 0 bases and J by 7 bases, leaving 16 bases between them. Germline lookup yields CDR1 MNHEY and CDR2 SMNVEV (reference sequence). The CDR3 DNA reads as TGTGCCAGCAGTTTATCCGGGTCACTACTCGCCCAGCCCCAGCATTTT. Translation gives CASSLSGSLLAQPQHF.

The V gene is TRBV28, the J gene TRBJ2-3; D is unresolved. Deletions cut 5 bases from V and 7 bases from J, with 13 bases between. CDR3 length: 13 amino acids. Looked up from germline, CDR1 is MDHEN and CDR2 is SYDVKM. CDR3 DNA: TGTGCCAGCAGTCCAAGTCGGTTGAATACGCAGTATTTT. Protein: CASSPSRLNTQYF. The complete variable domain, with remaining parts taken from reference TRBV28 and TRBJ2-3, reads DVKVTQSSRYLVKRTGEKVFLECVQDMDHENMFWYRQDPGLGLRLIYFSYDVKMKEKGDIPEGYSVSREKKERFSLILESASTNQTSMYLCASSPSRLNTQYFGPGTRLTVL.

This clone was counted a single time. V gene TRBV7-9 combines with J gene TRBJ1-2, with 7 nucleotides matching TRBD1. The CDR3 contains 13 residues. In germline, CDR1 is SEHNR, CDR2 FQNEAQ (reference sequence). V lost 5 bases, J lost 7 bases, and 7 bases stayed unmatched. The CDR3 loop reads CASSGTGEAGYTF. As DNA, the CDR3 is TGTGCCAGCAGCGGAACAGGGGAGGCTGGCTACACCTTC.

The CDR3 reads CASGAKNTEAFF. CDR3 nucleotide sequence: TGTGCCAGCGGGGCCAAAAACACTGAAGCTTTCTTT. V usage is TRBV9 and J usage is TRBJ1-1; maybe TRBD1 (5 bases). V gave up 7 bases and J gave up 2 bases, with 9 bases separating them. Germline V gene lookup returns CDR1 SGDLS and CDR2 YYNGEE. CDR3 length: 12 residues. Combining the CDR3 with reference TRBV9 and TRBJ1-1 gives the whole variable domain DSGVTQTPKHLITATGQRVTLRCSPRSGDLSVYWYQQSLDQGLQFLIQYYNGEERAKGNILERFSAQQFPDLHSELNLSSLELGDSALYFCASGAKNTEAFFGQGTRLTVV.

The chain links TRBV29-1 to TRBJ2-3; 9 nucleotides agree with TRBD2. The CDR3 loop spans 19 amino acids. The J segment lost 2 bases and the V segment lost 3 bases, leaving 18 bases of the junction unmatched. The germline gives CDR1 SQVTM, CDR2 ANQGSEA. The DNA for the CDR3 is TGCAGCGTTGATCAGTCCCTACAAGAGGCGGGAGGGTTCACAGATACGCAGTATTTT. Translation gives CSVDQSLQEAGGFTDTQYF.

The chain recombines TRBV27 with TRBJ2-3; the D is unclear. The germline V gene encodes CDR1 MNHEY and CDR2 SMNVEV (reference sequence). The CDR3 contains 13 residues. V lost 3 bases to trimming and J lost 2 bases, with 6 bases between them. The CDR3 loop reads CASSLYVTDTQYF. DNA for the CDR3: TGTGCCAGCAGTTTGTATGTCACAGATACGCAGTATTTT.

The chain employs TRBV5-1 and TRBJ1-3; D unresolved. The V gene's germline CDR1 is SGHRS and CDR2 YFSETQ. The CDR3 spans 17 residues. Trimming left V 0 bases short and J 0 bases short, with 13 bases between. The CDR3 bases are TGCGCCAGCAGCTTGGCCGAACGAGGTTACTCTGGAAACACCATATATTTT. Amino acids: CASSLAERGYSGNTIYF.

The chain uses TRBV7-6 and TRBJ2-3, with 8 bases lining up with TRBD1. The CDR3 loop spans 18 amino acids. The ends lost 0 bases at V and 4 bases at J; junction bases unmatched: 12. The germline gives CDR1 SGHVS, CDR2 FNYEAQ. The CDR3 loop reads CASSLARDRRDGSDTQYF. In DNA form, the CDR3 reads TGTGCCAGCAGCTTAGCACGGGACAGGCGGGACGGGTCAGATACGCAGTATTTT.

This clone was counted once. This chain uses TRBV2 with TRBJ1-3, with D hard to call. Trimming removed 7 bases at V and 1 base at J, with 11 bases between. This CDR3 has 14 amino acids. Germline V gene data show CDR1 as SNHLY and CDR2 as FYNNEI. The CDR3 reads CASIRSESGNTIYF. CDR3 coding DNA: TGTGCCAGCATTAGGTCGGAGTCTGGAAACACCATATATTTT.

The chain recombines TRBV6-1 with TRBJ2-1; D ambiguous. This CDR3 spans 12 amino acids. The V gene's germline CDR1 is MNHNS and CDR2 SASEGT. Trimming stripped 2 bases from V and 9 bases from J, with 8 bases between. CDR3 DNA sequence: TGTGCCAGCAGTGAATGGAGCTTTGAGCAGTTCTTC. Translating gives CASSEWSFEQFF.

This chain joins TRBV28 and TRBJ1-1; tentatively, D is TRBD1 (5 bases). The germline CDR1 and CDR2 sequences are MDHEN and SYDVKM. This CDR3 region has 13 residues. V was clipped by 2 bases and J by 7 bases, with 11 bases between them. The CDR3 DNA is TGTGCCAGCAGTTTACGGGGGGTCGGTGAAGCTTTCTTT. It codes for CASSLRGVGEAFF.

CDR3 bases: TGCGCCAGCAGCCAAGAAGGGACAGGGAGAATGGCTTTCTTT. Protein product: CASSQEGTGRMAFF. This sequence joins TRBV4-1 and TRBJ1-1; TRBD1 matches 9 bases. The V gene's germline CDR1 is MGHRA and CDR2 YSYEKL. V gave up 0 bases and J gave up 11 bases; unmatched junction bases: 7. This CDR3 region has 14 residues.

This chain joins TRBV2 and TRBJ2-1; D call uncertain. CDR3 size: 15 residues. The V gene lost 4 bases and the J gene lost 3 bases, with 13 bases spanning the gap. The germline CDR1 and CDR2 sequences are SNHLY and FYNNEI. The CDR3 sequence: CASSGANDFYNEQFF. In DNA form, the CDR3 reads TGTGCCAGCAGTGGTGCAAACGACTTCTACAATGAGCAGTTCTTC. The full variable domain, rest sourced from reference TRBV2 and TRBJ2-1, is EPEVTQTPSHQVTQMGQEVILRCVPISNHLYFYWYRQILGQKVEFLVSFYNNEISEKSEIFDDQFSVERPDGSNFTLKIRSTKLEDSAMYFCASSGANDFYNEQFFGPGTRLTVL.

The V call is TRBV5-1, the J call TRBJ1-1; weak D call: TRBD1 (5 bases). Germline CDR1 is SGHRS and CDR2 is YFSETQ. Trimming stripped 0 bases from V and 8 bases from J, with 14 bases between. The CDR3 loop spans 14 amino acids. DNA of the CDR3: TGCGCCAGCAGCTTGGCAACCGGGACTTTAGAAGCTTTCTTT. Translation: CASSLATGTLEAFF.